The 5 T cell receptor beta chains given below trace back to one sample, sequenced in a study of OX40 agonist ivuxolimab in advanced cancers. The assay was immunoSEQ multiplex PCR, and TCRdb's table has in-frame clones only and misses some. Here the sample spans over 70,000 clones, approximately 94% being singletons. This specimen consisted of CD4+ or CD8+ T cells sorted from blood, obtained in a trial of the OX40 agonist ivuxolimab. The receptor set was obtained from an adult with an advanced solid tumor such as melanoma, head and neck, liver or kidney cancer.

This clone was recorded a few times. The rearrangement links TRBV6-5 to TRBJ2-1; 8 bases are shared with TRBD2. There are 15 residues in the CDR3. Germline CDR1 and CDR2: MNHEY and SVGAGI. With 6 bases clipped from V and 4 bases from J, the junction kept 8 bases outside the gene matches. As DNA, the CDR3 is TGTGCCAGCAGCTCCGGGACTAGACTTTACAATGAGCAGTTCTTC. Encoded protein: CASSSGTRLYNEQFF.

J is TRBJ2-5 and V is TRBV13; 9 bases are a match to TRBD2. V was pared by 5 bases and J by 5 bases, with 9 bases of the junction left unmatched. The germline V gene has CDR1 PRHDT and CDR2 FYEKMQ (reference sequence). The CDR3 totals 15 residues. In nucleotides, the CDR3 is TGTGCCAGCAGCGAGAGACTAGCGGTTGGGGAGACCCAGTACTTC. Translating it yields CASSERLAVGETQYF.

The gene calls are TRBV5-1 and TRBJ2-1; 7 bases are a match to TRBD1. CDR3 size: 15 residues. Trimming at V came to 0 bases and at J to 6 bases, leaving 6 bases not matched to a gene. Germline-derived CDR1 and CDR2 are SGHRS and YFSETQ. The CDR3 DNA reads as TGCGCCAGCAGCTTGGAGGGGGCGTGGGGCAATGAGCAGTTCTTC. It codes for CASSLEGAWGNEQFF.

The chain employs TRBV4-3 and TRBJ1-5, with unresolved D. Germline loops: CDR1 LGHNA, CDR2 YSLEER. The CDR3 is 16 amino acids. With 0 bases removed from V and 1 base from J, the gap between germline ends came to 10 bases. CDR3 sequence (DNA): TGCGCCAGCAGCCAAGATTACCGGAGAAGCAATCAGCCCCAGCATTTT. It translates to CASSQDYRRSNQPQHF.

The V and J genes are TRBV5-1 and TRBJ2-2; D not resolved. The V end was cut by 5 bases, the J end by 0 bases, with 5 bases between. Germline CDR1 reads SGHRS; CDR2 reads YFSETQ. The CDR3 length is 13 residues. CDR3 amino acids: CASSVPNTGELFF. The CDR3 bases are TGCGCCAGCAGTGTCCCGAACACCGGGGAGCTGTTTTTT.